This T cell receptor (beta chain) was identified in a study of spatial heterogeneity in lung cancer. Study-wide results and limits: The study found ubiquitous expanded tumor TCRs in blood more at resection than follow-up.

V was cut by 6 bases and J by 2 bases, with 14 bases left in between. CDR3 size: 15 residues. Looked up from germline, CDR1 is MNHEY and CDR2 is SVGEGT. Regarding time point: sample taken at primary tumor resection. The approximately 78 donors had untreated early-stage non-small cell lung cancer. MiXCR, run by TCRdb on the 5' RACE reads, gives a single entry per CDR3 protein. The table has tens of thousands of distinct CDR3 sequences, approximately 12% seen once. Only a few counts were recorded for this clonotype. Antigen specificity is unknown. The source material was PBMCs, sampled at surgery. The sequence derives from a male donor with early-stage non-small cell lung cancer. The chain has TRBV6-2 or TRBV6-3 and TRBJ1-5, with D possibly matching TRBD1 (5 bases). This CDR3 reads CASRGEGSRNQPQHF. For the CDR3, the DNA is TGTGCCAGCAGAGGCGAGGGGAGTCGCAATCAGCCCCAGCATTTT.